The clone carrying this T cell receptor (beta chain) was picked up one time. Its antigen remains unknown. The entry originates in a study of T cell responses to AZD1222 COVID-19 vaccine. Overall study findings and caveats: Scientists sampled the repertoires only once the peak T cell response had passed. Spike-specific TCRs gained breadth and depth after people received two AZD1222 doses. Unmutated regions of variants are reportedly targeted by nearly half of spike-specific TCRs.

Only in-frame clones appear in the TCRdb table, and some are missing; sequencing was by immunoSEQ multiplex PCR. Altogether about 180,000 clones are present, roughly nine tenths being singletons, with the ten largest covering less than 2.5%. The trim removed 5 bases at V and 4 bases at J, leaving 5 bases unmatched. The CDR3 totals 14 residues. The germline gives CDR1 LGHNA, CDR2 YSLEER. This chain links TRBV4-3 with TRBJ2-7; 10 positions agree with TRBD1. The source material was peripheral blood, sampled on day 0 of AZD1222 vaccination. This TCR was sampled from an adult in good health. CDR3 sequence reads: CASSTGTGVYEQYF. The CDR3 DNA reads TGCGCCAGCAGCACCGGGACAGGGGTTTACGAGCAGTACTTC.